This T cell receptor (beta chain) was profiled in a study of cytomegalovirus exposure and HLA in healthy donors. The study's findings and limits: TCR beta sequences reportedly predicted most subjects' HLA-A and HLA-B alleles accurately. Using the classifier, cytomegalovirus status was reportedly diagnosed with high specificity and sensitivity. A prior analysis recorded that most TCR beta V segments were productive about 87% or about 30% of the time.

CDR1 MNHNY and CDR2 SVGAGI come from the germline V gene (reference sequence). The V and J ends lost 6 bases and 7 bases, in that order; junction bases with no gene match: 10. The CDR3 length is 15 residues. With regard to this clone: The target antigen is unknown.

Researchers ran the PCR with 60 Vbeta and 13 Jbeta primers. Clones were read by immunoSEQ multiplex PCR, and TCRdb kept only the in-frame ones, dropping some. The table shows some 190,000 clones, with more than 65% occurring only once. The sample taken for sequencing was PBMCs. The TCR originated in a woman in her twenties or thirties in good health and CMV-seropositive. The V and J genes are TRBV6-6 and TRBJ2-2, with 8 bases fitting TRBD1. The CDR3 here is CASRLRQGAGGELFF. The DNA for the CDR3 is TGTGCCAGCAGGTTAAGGCAGGGGGCCGGCGGGGAGCTGTTTTTT.